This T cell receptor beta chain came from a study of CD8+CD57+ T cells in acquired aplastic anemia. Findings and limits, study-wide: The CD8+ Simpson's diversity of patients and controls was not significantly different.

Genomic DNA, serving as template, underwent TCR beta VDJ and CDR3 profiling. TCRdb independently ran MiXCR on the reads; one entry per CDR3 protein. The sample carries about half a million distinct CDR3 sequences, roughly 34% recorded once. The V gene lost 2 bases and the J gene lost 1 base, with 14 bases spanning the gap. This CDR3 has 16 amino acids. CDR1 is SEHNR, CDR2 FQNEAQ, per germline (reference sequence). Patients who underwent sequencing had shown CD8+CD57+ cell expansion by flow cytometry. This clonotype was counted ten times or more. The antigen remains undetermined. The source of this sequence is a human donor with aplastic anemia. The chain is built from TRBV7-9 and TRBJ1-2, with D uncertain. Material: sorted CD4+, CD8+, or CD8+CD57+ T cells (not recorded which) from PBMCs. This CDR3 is CASSLIVGGDNYGYTF. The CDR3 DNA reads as TGTGCCAGCAGCTTAATTGTGGGCGGGGATAACTATGGCTACACCTTC.